These 21 T cell receptor beta chains share one sample of origin, sequenced in a study of neoadjuvant anti-PD-1 for oral cavity cancer. Sequencing used immunoSEQ multiplex PCR; TCRdb keeps in-frame clones, though not all of them. This table holds some 7,400 clones, about 46% found once. Here the sequenced sample was tumor tissue, taken before nivolumab (anti-PD-1) treatment. The receptors here all came from a person aged 35 to 85 with oral cavity squamous cell carcinoma.

In this sample, this clone turned up a few times. The DNA for the CDR3 is TGTGCCAGCAGCTCAAGACTAGCGGGTGAGACCCAGTACTTC. Amino acids: CASSSRLAGETQYF. The rearrangement joins TRBV7-8 to TRBJ2-5, with 10 bases lining up with TRBD2. Germline CDR1 and CDR2: SGHVS and FQNEAQ. This CDR3 region has 14 residues. Germline trimming cut 4 bases from V and 5 bases from J; bases unmatched to any gene: 4. The complete variable domain, with remaining parts taken from reference TRBV7-8 and TRBJ2-5, reads GAGVSQSPRYKVAKRGQDVALRCDPISGHVSLFWYQQALGQGPEFLTYFQNEAQLDKSGLPSDRFFAERPEGSVSTLKIQRTQQEDSAVYLCASSSRLAGETQYFGPGTRLLVL.

The CDR3 sequence is CASSLGLAGQGTDTQYF. The CDR3 DNA reads as TGTGCCAGCAGCTTGGGACTAGCGGGACAAGGTACAGATACGCAGTATTTT. The chain has TRBV7-3 and TRBJ2-3; 13 positions agree with TRBD2. Per germline, CDR1 SGHTA and CDR2 FQGTGA. V trimming: 3 bases; J trimming: 3 bases; junction bases outside the gene matches: 6. The CDR3 contains 17 residues.

The chain uses TRBV5-1 and TRBJ2-3; tentatively, D is TRBD2 (5 bases). CDR3 length: 14 residues. The germline V gene has CDR1 SGHRS and CDR2 YFSETQ. Trimming took 0 bases from V and 0 from J, leaving 5 bases between them. The CDR3 loop is CASSLERSTDTQYF. CDR3 sequence (DNA): TGCGCCAGCAGCTTGGAGCGGAGCACAGATACGCAGTATTTT.

This clone was counted only a few times. The J gene is TRBJ1-5, the V gene TRBV7-9; D gene ambiguous. Trimming took 0 bases from V and 8 from J, leaving 11 bases between them. Germline lookup yields CDR1 SEHNR and CDR2 FQNEAQ (reference sequence). The CDR3 covers 14 residues. The DNA for the CDR3 is TGTGCCAGCAGCTTAGCGCTAATGGGAGAGCCCCAGCATTTT. It encodes CASSLALMGEPQHF.

This clone was seen more than once but under ten times. The chain joins TRBV6-5 to TRBJ1-5; D is unresolved. Between the trimmed V and J ends, which lost 5 bases and 6 bases, there was a span of 14 bases. CDR1 and CDR2 (germline): MNHEY, SVGAGI. This CDR3 is 14 amino acids long. CDR3 coding DNA: TGTGCCAGCAGTCGGGTCCTCAACTCTCAGCCCCAGCATTTT. It specifies CASSRVLNSQPQHF.

This chain's CDR3 is CASSKGGVYEQYF. DNA of the CDR3: TGTGCCAGTAGTAAGGGCGGGGTATACGAGCAGTACTTC. The V call is TRBV19, the J call TRBJ2-7; D might be TRBD2 (6 bases). The germline V gene has CDR1 LNHDA and CDR2 SQIVND (reference sequence). V was trimmed by 4 bases and J by 4 bases, leaving 11 bases between them. This CDR3 spans 13 amino acids.

This clone was seen a handful of times. The rearrangement joins TRBV7-2 to TRBJ2-1; 14 bases are shared with TRBD2. CDR1 and CDR2 from the germline V gene are SGHTA and FQGNSA. The CDR3 loop spans 17 amino acids. Trimming took 2 bases from V and 4 from J; bases not matched to a gene: 4. In DNA form, the CDR3 reads TGTGCCAGCAGCTTACGGGGACTAGCGGGAGAGTACAATGAGCAGTTCTTC. Its protein is CASSLRGLAGEYNEQFF.

The CDR3 loop reads CASSPDRSTSGRVVYEQYF. As DNA, the CDR3 is TGTGCCAGCAGCCCCGACCGATCAACTAGCGGGAGGGTTGTCTACGAGCAGTACTTC. The V call is TRBV27, the J call TRBJ2-7; 13 bases are a match to TRBD2. Unmatched junction bases numbered 17, after V lost 6 bases and J lost 3 bases. Germline-derived CDR1 and CDR2 are MNHEY and SMNVEV (reference sequence). There are 19 residues in the CDR3.

In its sample, this clone was seen a few times. CDR3 region: CASSMSAVGRALNEQFF. For the CDR3, the DNA is TGTGCCAGCAGCATGTCGGCTGTCGGGAGGGCCCTCAATGAGCAGTTCTTC. The J gene is TRBJ2-1, the V gene TRBV7-2, with 8 positions matching TRBD2. The V segment lost 5 bases and the J segment 6 bases; nucleotides outside the gene matches: 15. The CDR3 runs 17 residues. Germline CDR1 SGHTA, CDR2 FQGNSA.

By share, this clone ranks as medium-sized. The V and J genes are TRBV4-1 and TRBJ2-7; TRBD1 agrees at 9 bases. CDR3 size: 17 residues. Germline lookup yields CDR1 MGHRA and CDR2 YSYEKL. V lost 4 bases to trimming and J lost 4 bases; unmatched junction nucleotides: 14. The CDR3 protein is CASSLLPPGGQGYEQYF. In DNA form, the CDR3 reads TGCGCCAGCAGCCTCCTTCCCCCCGGGGGACAGGGTTACGAGCAGTACTTC.

This clone qualifies as medium-sized. The V gene is TRBV11-3, the J gene TRBJ1-1; TRBD1 might be the D (5 bases). The V and J ends lost 5 bases and 1 base respectively, with 5 bases between them. CDR1 SGHNT and CDR2 YENEEA come from the germline V gene. The CDR3 loop spans 12 amino acids. The CDR3 region is CASSQGNTEAFF. The DNA for the CDR3 is TGTGCCAGCAGCCAGGGGAACACTGAAGCTTTCTTT.

This chain links TRBV28 with TRBJ2-7, with 9 bases fitting TRBD2. Germline CDR1 MDHEN, CDR2 SYDVKM. V dropped 6 bases and J dropped 0; count of bases not matched to a gene: 12. The CDR3 extends over 17 amino acids. Here the CDR3 reads CASSSPGLAHYSYEQYF. The CDR3 DNA is TGTGCCAGCAGCTCTCCGGGACTAGCCCACTACTCCTACGAGCAGTACTTC.

The chain couples TRBV7-9 to TRBJ1-1; the match to TRBD1 covers 9 bases. The CDR3 runs to 14 residues. Unmatched junction bases numbered 6, after V lost 2 bases and J lost 8 bases. CDR1 SEHNR and CDR2 FQNEAQ come from the germline V gene (reference sequence). Written as DNA, the CDR3 is TGTGCCAGCAGCTTATGGACAGGGGACATCGAAGCTTTCTTT. As protein: CASSLWTGDIEAFF.

The sample holds one count of this clone. The chain employs TRBV28 and TRBJ2-3; 8 bases align to TRBD1. The V segment lost 1 base and the J segment 0 bases; nucleotides outside the gene matches: 3. Germline V gene sequence: CDR1 MDHEN, CDR2 SYDVKM. The CDR3 contains 16 residues. The CDR3 sequence is CASSLSQGASTDTQYF. CDR3 sequence (DNA): TGTGCCAGCAGTTTATCCCAGGGGGCTAGCACAGATACGCAGTATTTT.

This clone was detected a few times. This rearrangement joins TRBV6-1 to TRBJ1-5; D ambiguous. There are 13 residues in the CDR3. Germline values: CDR1 MNHNS, CDR2 SASEGT. The V and J ends lost 6 bases and 7 bases respectively, with 13 bases between them. CDR3 amino acids: CASRAGVGQPQHF. For the CDR3, the DNA is TGTGCCAGCAGAGCCGGGGTAGGACAGCCCCAGCATTTT.

V and J are TRBV5-1 and TRBJ2-7, with 11 positions matching TRBD1. Germline trimming cut 0 bases from V and 3 bases from J; bases unmatched to any gene: 2. Germline CDR1 reads SGHRS; CDR2 reads YFSETQ. The length of the CDR3 is 15 residues. CDR3 in amino acids: CASSLADRGRYEQYF. DNA of the CDR3: TGCGCCAGCAGCTTGGCGGACAGGGGGCGCTACGAGCAGTACTTC.

This chain uses TRBV6-6 with TRBJ1-1, with a weak D call TRBD1 (6 bases). This CDR3 has 14 residues. Trimming took 5 bases from V and 1 from J, leaving 11 bases between them. Germline-derived CDR1 and CDR2 are MNHNY and SVGAGI (reference sequence). As DNA, the CDR3 is TGTGCCAGCAGTGATGGACAGACGAACACTGAAGCTTTCTTT. Encoded protein: CASSDGQTNTEAFF.

CDR3 loop: CASSTKGPTYSGANVLTF. CDR3 coding DNA: TGTGCCAGTAGTACCAAGGGCCCGACGTACTCTGGGGCCAACGTCCTGACTTTC. This sequence joins TRBV19 and TRBJ2-6; no reliable D call. Germline V CDR1 and CDR2: LNHDA, SQIVND (reference sequence). The CDR3 has 18 residues. V was trimmed by 4 bases and J by 0 bases, leaving 16 bases between them.

For the CDR3, the DNA is TGTGCCAGCAGCTTATGGACAGGGGACATCGAAGCTTTCTTT. Translation: CASSLWTGDIEAFF. The V and J genes are TRBV7-3 and TRBJ1-1; TRBD1 aligns across 9 bases. The germline V gene has CDR1 SGHTA and CDR2 FQGTGA. V dropped 2 bases and J dropped 8; count of bases not matched to a gene: 6. This CDR3 region has 14 residues.

The chain is built from TRBV10-3 and TRBJ2-1, with D maybe TRBD2 (5 bases). The CDR3 spans 17 residues. V was pared by 3 bases and J by 1 base, with 16 bases between. Germline CDR1 is ENHRY and CDR2 is SYGVKD. Written as DNA, the CDR3 is TGTGCCATCAGTGAAAGGAGGTGGGAGAGGTCCTACAATGAGCAGTTCTTC. Encoded protein: CAISERRWERSYNEQFF.

V usage is TRBV4-2 and J usage is TRBJ2-1; D remains ambiguous. The CDR3 loop spans 13 amino acids. Germline V gene sequence: CDR1 LGHNA, CDR2 YNFKEQ. The ends were cut back, 4 bases at V and 4 bases at J, with 8 bases in the middle. DNA for the CDR3: TGTGCCAGCAGCCCCGGCTCGTACAATGAGCAGTTCTTC. It specifies CASSPGSYNEQFF.